This TCR beta chain is drawn from a study of blood T cell repertoires in COVID-19. TCRdb keeps only in-frame clones here, not all; method: immunoSEQ multiplex PCR. Here the sample spans 350,000 to 400,000 clones, approximately 86% being singletons. This CDR3 is built from 12 residues. The germline CDR1 and CDR2 sequences are SQVTM and ANQGSEA. V was cut by 6 bases and J by 3 bases, with 9 bases left in between. This sequence originates from a woman in her fifties or sixties with COVID-19, enrolled during active disease. The sample taken for sequencing was peripheral blood. The chain joins TRBV29-1 to TRBJ1-3, with D unclear. The CDR3 is CSVGLDGNTIYF. Here the CDR3 DNA reads TGCAGCGTCGGACTGGATGGAAACACCATATATTTT.